Each of the 29 T cell receptor beta chains below was sequenced from the same sample in a study of OX40 agonist ivuxolimab in advanced cancers. Using immunoSEQ multiplex PCR, the repertoire was profiled, and TCRdb retains in-frame clones only, with some absent. The sample has around 60,000 clones, roughly 90% seen once. Specimen: CD4+ or CD8+ T cells sorted from blood, collected in a trial of the OX40 agonist ivuxolimab. The receptor set was obtained from an adult with an advanced solid tumor such as melanoma, head and neck, liver or kidney cancer.

The chain recombines TRBV28 with TRBJ2-7; 7 nucleotides line up with TRBD1. The ends lost 3 bases at V and 1 base at J; junction bases unmatched: 9. Germline values: CDR1 MDHEN, CDR2 SYDVKM. The CDR3 length is 16 residues. The CDR3 is CASSFRRDSPSYEQYF. CDR3 sequence (DNA): TGTGCCAGCAGTTTTCGCCGGGACAGCCCATCCTACGAGCAGTACTTC. Using reference TRBV28 and TRBJ2-7 for the parts outside the CDR3, the full variable domain is DVKVTQSSRYLVKRTGEKVFLECVQDMDHENMFWYRQDPGLGLRLIYFSYDVKMKEKGDIPEGYSVSREKKERFSLILESASTNQTSMYLCASSFRRDSPSYEQYFGPGTRLTVT.

The chain joins TRBV5-1 to TRBJ2-1, with D perhaps TRBD1 (5 bases). Germline assignment: CDR1 SGHRS and CDR2 YFSETQ. Trimming took off 5 bases at V and 3 bases at J, with 12 bases between the two ends. The CDR3 extends over 14 amino acids. CDR3 nucleotide sequence: TGCGCCAGCAGGTCCACAGGCGGCTACAATGAGCAGTTCTTC. This gives the protein CASRSTGGYNEQFF.

The chain carries TRBV27 and TRBJ2-7; 8 positions agree with TRBD2. Losses at the gene ends were 5 bases for V and 4 bases for J; bases not matched to a gene: 13. The length of the CDR3 is 16 residues. Germline loops: CDR1 MNHEY, CDR2 SMNVEV (reference sequence). The CDR3 DNA reads TGTGCCAGCAGTCCCCGTCGGACTAGCAGTCGGTACGAGCAGTACTTC. The encoded protein is CASSPRRTSSRYEQYF.

This clone was counted a few times. This chain connects TRBV29-1 to TRBJ2-3; D gene uncertain. Germline V gene lookup returns CDR1 SQVTM and CDR2 ANQGSEA. This CDR3 has 11 residues. V was shortened by 7 bases and J by 3 bases, with 8 bases between the two germline ends. In DNA form, the CDR3 reads TGCAGCGGTGACTCGACAGATACGCAGTATTTT. It yields the protein CSGDSTDTQYF.

This clone appeared once. The chain joins TRBV19 to TRBJ2-5, with a possible D match to TRBD2 (6 bases). The closer fit of TRBJ2-7 to the DNA end suggests the J call may be wrong. The CDR3 has 15 amino acids. Germline loops: CDR1 LNHDA, CDR2 SQIVND (reference sequence). The CDR3 protein is CASTLGTGAVHEQYF. The CDR3, as DNA: TGTGCCAGTACCCTCGGGACTGGAGCGGTGCACGAGCAGTACTTC.

The J gene is TRBJ1-2, the V gene TRBV5-8; D is ambiguous. Germline values: CDR1 SGHTS, CDR2 YDEGEE. The CDR3 has 15 residues. V was pared by 1 base and J by 2 bases, with 12 bases between. The CDR3 spells CASSLTLGANYGYTF. DNA for the CDR3: TGTGCCAGCAGCTTGACCTTAGGTGCCAACTATGGCTACACCTTC.

The rearrangement joins TRBV6-1 to TRBJ1-5; possible D gene TRBD1, 6 bases. The germline gives CDR1 MNHNS, CDR2 SASEGT. This CDR3 is 18 amino acids long. V lost 2 bases and J lost 1, with 18 bases in between. CDR3 protein: CASSEFAGGGRSNQPQHF. The CDR3 DNA is TGTGCCAGCAGTGAATTCGCGGGGGGCGGAAGGAGCAATCAGCCCCAGCATTTT.

V and J are TRBV7-9 and TRBJ1-4; D is perhaps TRBD1 (6 bases). The CDR3 covers 15 residues. Per germline, CDR1 SEHNR and CDR2 FQNEAQ (reference sequence). V lost 8 bases and J lost 6, with 19 bases in between. The CDR3 bases are TGTGCCAGCTCTATGGGGGAAGGACAGTATGAAAAACTGTTTTTT. This sequence encodes CASSMGEGQYEKLFF.

The chain recombines TRBV7-9 with TRBJ1-1; TRBD1 matches at 8 bases. CDR3 size: 14 residues. Trimming removed 4 bases from V and 11 bases from J; junction bases left unmatched: 12. Germline V gene data show CDR1 as SEHNR and CDR2 as FQNEAQ (reference sequence). This CDR3 is CASSSRAYRGNAFF. CDR3 bases: TGTGCCAGCAGCTCACGCGCATACAGGGGGAACGCTTTCTTT.

This rearrangement joins TRBV29-1 to TRBJ2-7; 10 bases are shared with TRBD1. The CDR3 is 11 amino acids. Per germline, CDR1 SQVTM and CDR2 ANQGSEA. The V and J ends lost 6 bases and 6 bases, in that order; junction bases with no gene match: 2. DNA for the CDR3: TGCAGCGTGACAGGGGGCCTCGAGCAGTACTTC. Translating gives CSVTGGLEQYF.

The chain couples TRBV4-1 to TRBJ2-3; unclear D gene. V lost 0 bases and J 7 bases, leaving 11 bases between the germline ends. This CDR3 has 14 residues. Germline-derived CDR1 and CDR2 are MGHRA and YSYEKL. This CDR3 reads CASSQDLWANTQYF. The CDR3 DNA sequence: TGCGCCAGCAGCCAAGATCTATGGGCTAATACGCAGTATTTT.

The J gene is TRBJ1-2, the V gene TRBV10-3; tentatively, D is TRBD1 (5 bases). This CDR3 has 16 residues. Trimming took 6 bases from V and 3 from J, leaving 20 bases between them. The germline V gene has CDR1 ENHRY and CDR2 SYGVKD. CDR3 loop: CAISVRGDPSDYGYTF. Here the CDR3 DNA reads TGTGCCATCAGCGTAAGAGGGGACCCGTCGGACTATGGCTACACCTTC.

The V gene is TRBV4-3, the J gene TRBJ2-1, with D perhaps matching TRBD2 (5 bases). Germline CDR1 is LGHNA and CDR2 is YSLEER. Trimming stripped 1 base from V and 7 bases from J, with 11 bases between. This CDR3 contains 14 residues. The CDR3 protein is CASSQGRPNNEQFF. As DNA, the CDR3 is TGCGCCAGCAGCCAAGGGAGGCCAAATAATGAGCAGTTCTTC.

A word on this clone: Distinct nucleotide sequences in the sample also encode this CDR3. This chain uses TRBV2 with TRBJ2-1; unclear D gene. Germline V gives CDR1 SNHLY, CDR2 FYNNEI. The CDR3 extends over 11 amino acids. The V end was cut by 5 bases, the J end by 4 bases, with 3 bases between. The CDR3, as DNA: TGTGCCAGCAGTCCTTACAATGAGCAGTTCTTC. Translating it yields CASSPYNEQFF.

The CDR3 DNA follows: TGCGCCAGCAGCCCTCTCCGCCCCCCCAATGAGCAGTTCTTC. It is translated as CASSPLRPPNEQFF. J is TRBJ2-1 and V is TRBV5-1; D not certain. Germline V gives CDR1 SGHRS, CDR2 YFSETQ. Deletions cut 4 bases from V and 6 bases from J, with 14 bases between. The CDR3 covers 14 residues.

In this sample, this clone turned up once. V gene TRBV25-1 combines with J gene TRBJ2-3, with 7 nucleotides matching TRBD1. The CDR3 extends over 15 amino acids. CDR1 MGHDK and CDR2 SYGVNS come from the germline V gene. The V and J ends lost 4 bases and 2 bases, in that order; junction bases with no gene match: 6. The CDR3 sequence: CASSARQGDTDTQYF. The CDR3 DNA reads TGTGCCAGCAGTGCGAGACAGGGAGACACAGATACGCAGTATTTT.

V gene TRBV19 combines with J gene TRBJ1-1; 7 bases agree with TRBD1. Germline-derived CDR1 and CDR2 are LNHDA and SQIVND (reference sequence). After removal of 2 bases from V and 2 bases from J, the junction contained 8 bases not matched to a gene. The CDR3 is 16 residues long. The CDR3 loop reads CASSIYGTASNTEAFF. The CDR3 DNA sequence: TGTGCCAGTAGTATATATGGGACAGCTTCTAACACTGAAGCTTTCTTT.

The chain employs TRBV10-3 and TRBJ2-3; the D is unclear. V was trimmed by 5 bases and J by 6 bases, leaving 21 bases between them. CDR3 length equals 16 residues. Germline CDR1 reads ENHRY; CDR2 reads SYGVKD. The CDR3 reads CAISSRGPGSTDTQYF. The CDR3 bases are TGTGCCATCAGTTCTAGAGGTCCTGGTTCGACTGATACGCAGTATTTT.

The chain links TRBV6-5 to TRBJ1-1, with 7 bases that match TRBD1. The CDR3 covers 13 residues. Losses at the gene ends were 8 bases for V and 8 bases for J; bases not matched to a gene: 11. The germline CDR1 and CDR2 sequences are MNHEY and SVGAGI. The CDR3 DNA sequence: TGTGCCAGCGGGACAGCCGGTAGCCCCGAAGCTTTCTTT. Its translation is CASGTAGSPEAFF.

In its sample, this clone was seen once. The chain uses TRBV18 and TRBJ2-2; 9 positions agree with TRBD1. J was trimmed by 1 base and V by 8 bases; bases with no gene match: 5. The germline V gene has CDR1 KGHSH and CDR2 LQKENI. CDR3 length equals 15 residues. The CDR3 sequence: CASQMGQGNTGELFF. The CDR3 coding sequence is TGTGCCAGCCAGATGGGACAGGGGAACACCGGGGAGCTGTTTTTT. Full variable domain (outside the CDR3, taken from reference TRBV18 and TRBJ2-2): NAGVMQNPRHLVRRRGQEARLRCSPMKGHSHVYWYRQLPEEGLKFMVYLQKENIIDESGMPKERFSAEFPKEGPSILRIQQVVRGDSAAYFCASQMGQGNTGELFFGEGSRLTVL.

A single count supports this clone. The chain has TRBV7-9 and TRBJ1-5; TRBD1 agrees at 9 bases. Germline CDR1 reads SEHNR; CDR2 reads FQNEAQ (reference sequence). The V segment lost 4 bases and the J segment 5 bases; nucleotides outside the gene matches: 3. This CDR3 has 14 amino acids. CDR3 bases: TGTGCCAGCAGCTCGGACAGGGGAGATCAGCCCCAGCATTTT. As protein: CASSSDRGDQPQHF.

V and J are TRBV5-4 and TRBJ1-2; 7 bases match TRBD1. Germline loops: CDR1 SGHNT, CDR2 YYREEE (reference sequence). The CDR3 totals 13 residues. Germline trimming cut 3 bases from V and 6 bases from J; bases unmatched to any gene: 5. The CDR3 protein is CASSSGQVNGYTF. CDR3 nucleotide sequence: TGTGCCAGCAGCTCCGGACAGGTTAATGGCTACACCTTC.

This chain connects TRBV2 to TRBJ2-1; 7 bases are shared with TRBD1. From germline, CDR1 is SNHLY and CDR2 FYNNEI. Losses at the gene ends were 8 bases for V and 6 bases for J; bases not matched to a gene: 7. This CDR3 spans 13 amino acids. CDR3 coding DNA: TGTGCCAGCTCCCTGAACAGGGGCAATGAGCAGTTCTTC. Translating it yields CASSLNRGNEQFF.

The rearrangement joins TRBV7-8 to TRBJ1-1, with unresolved D. The CDR3 has 13 amino acids. Germline V gives CDR1 SGHVS, CDR2 FQNEAQ. V shed 1 base and J shed 6 bases, with 9 bases lying between them. The CDR3 is CASSLDRGPEAFF. The CDR3 region has the DNA TGTGCCAGCAGCTTAGACAGAGGACCTGAAGCTTTCTTT.

The CDR3 bases are TGTGCCAGTAGTATTTACGGGGGGTCTTACAATGAGCAGTTCTTC. It yields the protein CASSIYGGSYNEQFF. The J gene is TRBJ2-1, the V gene TRBV19, with 7 bases matching TRBD2. In germline, CDR1 is LNHDA, CDR2 SQIVND (reference sequence). There are 15 residues in the CDR3. The V gene end was trimmed by 3 bases and the J gene end by 4 bases; junction bases not matched to a gene: 6. Based on the CDR3 plus reference TRBV19 and TRBJ2-1, the full variable domain is DGGITQSPKYLFRKEGQNVTLSCEQNLNHDAMYWYRQDPGQGLRLIYYSQIVNDFQKGDIAEGYSVSREKKESFPLTVTSAQKNPTAFYLCASSIYGGSYNEQFFGPGTRLTVL.

The V call is TRBV7-9, the J call TRBJ2-5; 13 nucleotides match TRBD2. Germline assignment: CDR1 SEHNR and CDR2 FQNEAQ (reference sequence). The CDR3 extends over 16 amino acids. V dropped 5 bases and J dropped 4; count of bases not matched to a gene: 7. In DNA, the CDR3 is TGTGCCAGCAGCCTAGGACTAGCGGGAGCGTTAGAGACCCAGTACTTC. This sequence encodes CASSLGLAGALETQYF.

The genes are TRBV4-1 and TRBJ2-5, with D maybe TRBD1 (5 bases). Germline CDR1 is MGHRA and CDR2 is YSYEKL. This CDR3 has 15 residues. The V gene lost 0 bases and the J gene lost 0 bases, with 8 bases spanning the gap. CDR3 nucleotide sequence: TGCGCCAGCAGCCAAGATTTCAGGGACCAAGAGACCCAGTACTTC. It translates to CASSQDFRDQETQYF.

The CDR3 nucleotides are TGCGCCAGCAGCTTGGAACAGGGGGGCTTATACGAGCAGTACTTC. It codes for CASSLEQGGLYEQYF. This chain links TRBV5-1 with TRBJ2-7, with 8 bases lining up with TRBD1. There are 15 residues in the CDR3. In germline, CDR1 is SGHRS, CDR2 YFSETQ. J gave up 4 bases and V 0 bases, and 6 bases lay outside the gene matches.

V gene TRBV6-4 combines with J gene TRBJ2-3, with 9 positions matching TRBD1. Trimming at V came to 4 bases and at J to 5 bases, leaving 7 bases not matched to a gene. This CDR3 spans 15 amino acids. Germline V gene sequence: CDR1 MRHNA, CDR2 SNTAGT. This CDR3 reads CASSVTGGAGDTQYF. CDR3 nucleotides: TGTGCCAGCAGTGTAACAGGGGGCGCAGGAGATACGCAGTATTTT.